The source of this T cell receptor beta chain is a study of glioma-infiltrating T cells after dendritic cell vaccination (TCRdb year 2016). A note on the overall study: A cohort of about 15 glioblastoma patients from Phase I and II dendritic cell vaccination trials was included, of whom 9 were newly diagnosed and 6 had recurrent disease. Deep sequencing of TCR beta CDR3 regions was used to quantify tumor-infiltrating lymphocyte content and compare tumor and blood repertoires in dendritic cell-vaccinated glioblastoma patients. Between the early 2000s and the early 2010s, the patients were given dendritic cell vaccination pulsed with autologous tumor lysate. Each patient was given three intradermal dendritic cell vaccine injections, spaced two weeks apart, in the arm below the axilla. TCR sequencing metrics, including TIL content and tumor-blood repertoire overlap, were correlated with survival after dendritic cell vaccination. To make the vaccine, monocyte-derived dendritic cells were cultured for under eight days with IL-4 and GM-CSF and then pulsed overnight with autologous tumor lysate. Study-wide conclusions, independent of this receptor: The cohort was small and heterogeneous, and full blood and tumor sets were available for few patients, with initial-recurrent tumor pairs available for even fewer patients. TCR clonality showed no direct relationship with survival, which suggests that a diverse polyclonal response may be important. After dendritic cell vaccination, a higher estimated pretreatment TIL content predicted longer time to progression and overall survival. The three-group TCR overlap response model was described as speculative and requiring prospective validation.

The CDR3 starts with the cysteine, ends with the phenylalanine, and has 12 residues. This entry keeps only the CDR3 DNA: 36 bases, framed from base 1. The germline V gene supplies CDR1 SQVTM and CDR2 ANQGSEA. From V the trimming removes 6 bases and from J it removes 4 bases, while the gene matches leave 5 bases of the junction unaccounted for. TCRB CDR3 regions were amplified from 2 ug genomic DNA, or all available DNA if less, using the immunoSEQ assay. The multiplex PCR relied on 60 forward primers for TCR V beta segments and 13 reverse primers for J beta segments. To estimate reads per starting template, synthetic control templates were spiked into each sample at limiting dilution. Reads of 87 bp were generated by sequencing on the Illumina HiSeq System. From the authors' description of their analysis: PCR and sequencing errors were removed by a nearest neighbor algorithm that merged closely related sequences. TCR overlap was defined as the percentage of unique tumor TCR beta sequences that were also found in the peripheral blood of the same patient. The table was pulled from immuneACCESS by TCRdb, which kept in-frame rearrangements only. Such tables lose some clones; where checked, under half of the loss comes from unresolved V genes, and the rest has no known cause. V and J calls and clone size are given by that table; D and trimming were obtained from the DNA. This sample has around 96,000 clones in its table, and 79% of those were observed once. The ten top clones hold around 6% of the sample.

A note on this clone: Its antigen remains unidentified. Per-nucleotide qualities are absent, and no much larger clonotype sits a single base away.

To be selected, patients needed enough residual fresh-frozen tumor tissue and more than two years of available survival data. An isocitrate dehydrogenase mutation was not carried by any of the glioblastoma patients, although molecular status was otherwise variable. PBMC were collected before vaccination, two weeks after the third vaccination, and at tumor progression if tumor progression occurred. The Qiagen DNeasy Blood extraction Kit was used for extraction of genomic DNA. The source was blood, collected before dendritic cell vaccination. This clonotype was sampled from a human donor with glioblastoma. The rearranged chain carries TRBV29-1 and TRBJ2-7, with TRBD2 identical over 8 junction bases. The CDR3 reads CSVSSGPYEQYF. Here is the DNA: TGCAGCGTCTCTAGCGGGCCGTACGAGCAGTACTTC.